This T cell receptor (beta chain) was recovered during a study of T cell responses to AZD1222 COVID-19 vaccine. Sequencing used immunoSEQ multiplex PCR; TCRdb keeps in-frame clones, though not all of them. There are 150,000 to 200,000 clones in the sample; around 87% occur only once, and about 3% lies in the top ten. The CDR3 is made up of 16 amino acids. In germline, CDR1 is PRHDT, CDR2 FYEKMQ (reference sequence). This clone has more than one count but fewer than ten. An end of the junction does not agree with germline; a read error may underlie this. The gene calls are TRBV13 and TRBJ2-7, with D possibly TRBD1 on 7 matching bases. The receptor's source is an adult in good health. Sequenced material: peripheral blood, taken on day 0 of MenACWY control vaccination. The CDR3 DNA reads as TGTGCCAGCACCTTACAAGGGGGGACAGCCGCCTACGAGCAGTACTTC. Amino acids: CASTLQGGTAAYEQYF.